These 17 T cell receptor beta chains were sequenced from one sample in a study of blood T cell repertoires in COVID-19. Only in-frame clones appear in the TCRdb table, and some are missing; sequencing was by immunoSEQ multiplex PCR. Among more than 45,000 clones listed, over 80% were seen once. Specimen: peripheral blood. The receptors were gathered from a man at least 80 years old in a cohort sampled during active COVID-19.

Only one count was recorded for this clone. J is TRBJ2-2 and V is TRBV28; the match to TRBD2 covers 11 bases. V shed 7 bases, J shed 8 bases, and the junction held 12 bases outside the gene matches. This CDR3 contains 16 residues. Germline values: CDR1 MDHEN, CDR2 SYDVKM. The CDR3 here is CASIGATSGSRGELFF. CDR3 DNA: TGTGCCAGCATTGGGGCTACTAGCGGGAGTCGAGGGGAGCTGTTTTTT.

CDR3 bases: TGTGCCAGCAGTTTAGTTGGACACTCCTATAATTCACCCCTCCACTTT. Encoded protein: CASSLVGHSYNSPLHF. The rearrangement joins TRBV27 to TRBJ1-6; the D gene is possibly TRBD1 (5 bases). Trimming took off 2 bases at V and 0 bases at J, with 8 bases between the two ends. From germline, CDR1 is MNHEY and CDR2 SMNVEV (reference sequence). The CDR3 sequence is 16 residues long.

The V call is TRBV6-2 or TRBV6-3, the J call TRBJ2-5; a weak D match, TRBD1 (6 bases). V shed 6 bases and J shed 5 bases, with 19 bases lying between them. Per the germline V gene, CDR1 is MNHEY and CDR2 is SVGEGT. The CDR3 sequence is 15 residues long. The CDR3 here is CASSDNRVTAETQYF. The DNA for the CDR3 is TGTGCCAGCAGCGACAACAGGGTAACGGCGGAGACCCAGTACTTC.

This clone was counted only a few times. V gene TRBV7-2 combines with J gene TRBJ2-7; 12 nucleotides align to TRBD2. CDR1 and CDR2 (germline): SGHTA, FQGNSA. The CDR3 totals 15 residues. Unmatched junction bases numbered 5, after V lost 5 bases and J lost 3 bases. In DNA form, the CDR3 reads TGTGCCAGCAGCCAGGGACTAGCGGGCATCTACGAGCAGTACTTC. Protein: CASSQGLAGIYEQYF. The full variable domain, in which reference TRBV7-2 and TRBJ2-7 provide the parts outside the CDR3, is GAGVSQSPSNKVTEKGKDVELRCDPISGHTALYWYRQSLGQGLEFLIYFQGNSAPDKSGLPSDRFSAERTGGSVSTLTIQRTQQEDSAVYLCASSQGLAGIYEQYFGPGTRLTVT.

V and J are TRBV9 and TRBJ2-7; 13 nucleotides align to TRBD2. V shed 4 bases, J shed 3 bases, and the junction held 4 bases outside the gene matches. CDR3 length: 15 amino acids. Germline assignment: CDR1 SGDLS and CDR2 YYNGEE. The chain's CDR3 is CASSPRTSGSYEQYF. CDR3 sequence (DNA): TGTGCCAGCAGCCCCCGGACTAGCGGGAGCTACGAGCAGTACTTC.

V gene TRBV6-1 combines with J gene TRBJ2-1; D gene uncertain. V was trimmed by 3 bases and J by 8 bases, leaving 5 bases between them. From germline, CDR1 is MNHNS and CDR2 SASEGT. This CDR3 comprises 11 residues. The chain's CDR3 is CASSDVYEQFF. CDR3 coding DNA: TGTGCCAGCAGTGATGTCTATGAGCAGTTCTTC.

This chain connects TRBV5-6 to TRBJ2-5; 10 bases fit TRBD1. The CDR3 runs 15 residues. J gave up 6 bases and V 2 bases, and 7 bases lay outside the gene matches. From germline, CDR1 is SGHDT and CDR2 YYEEEE. The CDR3: CASSFGGTGDKTQYF. CDR3 bases: TGTGCCAGCAGCTTCGGTGGGACAGGGGACAAGACCCAGTACTTC.

The chain links TRBV7-9 to TRBJ2-1; TRBD1 aligns across 7 bases. Trimming removed 1 base from V and 7 bases from J; junction bases left unmatched: 7. The CDR3 runs 15 residues. Germline lookup yields CDR1 SEHNR and CDR2 FQNEAQ (reference sequence). CDR3 nucleotide sequence: TGTGCCAGCAGCTTAGGGTTTAGGGGGCGGAATGAGCAGTTCTTC. This encodes CASSLGFRGRNEQFF.

The rearrangement joins TRBV18 to TRBJ2-2, with 9 positions matching TRBD1. V lost 3 bases and J lost 7; bases outside the gene matches: 3. The germline CDR1 and CDR2 sequences are KGHSH and LQKENI. The CDR3 runs to 14 residues. CDR3 amino acids: CASSPGQGGGELFF. DNA of the CDR3: TGTGCCAGCTCACCGGGACAGGGTGGCGGGGAGCTGTTTTTT.

The chain has TRBV6-5 and TRBJ1-6; 9 nucleotides match TRBD1. The J segment lost 7 bases and the V segment lost 2 bases, leaving 3 bases of the junction unmatched. The CDR3 is 15 residues long. CDR1 is MNHEY, CDR2 SVGAGI, per germline. The CDR3 sequence: CASSYRDRGNSPLHF. The CDR3 region has the DNA TGTGCCAGCAGTTACCGCGACAGGGGGAATTCACCCCTCCACTTT.

J is TRBJ1-6 and V is TRBV7-2; 9 bases fit TRBD1. The junction had 2 bases not matched to a gene; V was cut back by 2 bases and J by 6 bases. The germline V gene has CDR1 SGHTA and CDR2 FQGNSA. CDR3 size: 15 residues. The CDR3 region is CASSLKGQGNSPLHF. The DNA of the CDR3 is TGTGCCAGCAGCTTAAAGGGACAGGGTAATTCACCCCTCCACTTT.

This chain links TRBV9 with TRBJ2-2; TRBD1 agrees at 9 bases. Germline trimming cut 4 bases from V and 9 bases from J; bases unmatched to any gene: 7. Germline V lookup: CDR1 SGDLS, CDR2 YYNGEE. The CDR3 is made up of 14 amino acids. The CDR3 loop is CASSSGQGGRELFF. In nucleotides, the CDR3 is TGTGCCAGCAGCTCGGGACAGGGTGGCCGGGAGCTGTTTTTT. The variable domain in full, with the rest retrieved from reference TRBV9 and TRBJ2-2, is DSGVTQTPKHLITATGQRVTLRCSPRSGDLSVYWYQQSLDQGLQFLIQYYNGEERAKGNILERFSAQQFPDLHSELNLSSLELGDSALYFCASSSGQGGRELFFGEGSRLTVL.

In DNA, the CDR3 is TGTGCCAGCAGTTGGACGGGAAACACCGGGGAGCTGTTTTTT. Protein: CASSWTGNTGELFF. V is TRBV6-6 and J is TRBJ2-2; D perhaps matches TRBD2 (5 bases). Trimming pared 4 bases from V and 2 bases from J, leaving 8 bases between. The length of the CDR3 is 14 residues. Germline loops: CDR1 MNHNY, CDR2 SVGAGI (reference sequence).

This chain connects TRBV4-2 to TRBJ2-1, with TRBD2 identical over 14 bases. After removal of 4 bases from V and 8 bases from J, the junction contained 4 bases not matched to a gene. The CDR3 is 15 amino acids. Per the germline V gene, CDR1 is LGHNA and CDR2 is YNFKEQ. DNA for the CDR3: TGTGCCAGCAGCCCAGGGACTAGCGGGAGCTATGAGCAGTTCTTC. It yields the protein CASSPGTSGSYEQFF.

This clone has a handful of counts. The chain combines TRBV7-6 with TRBJ2-1; possible D gene TRBD1, 5 bases. CDR3 length: 15 residues. Germline values: CDR1 SGHVS, CDR2 FNYEAQ. With 5 bases removed from V and 0 bases from J, the gap between germline ends came to 11 bases. The CDR3 loop reads CASSPTVSSYNEQFF. The CDR3 DNA sequence: TGTGCCAGCAGCCCGACAGTCAGCTCCTACAATGAGCAGTTCTTC.

The chain links TRBV30 to TRBJ2-7, with 10 bases identical to TRBD1. The CDR3 extends over 12 amino acids. Trimming at V came to 5 bases and at J to 4 bases, leaving 2 bases not matched to a gene. In germline, CDR1 is GTSNPN, CDR2 SVGIG (reference sequence). The CDR3 protein is CAWDRGLYEQYF. The CDR3 DNA is TGTGCCTGGGACAGGGGGCTTTACGAGCAGTACTTC.

The chain is built from TRBV28 and TRBJ1-2; D perhaps matches TRBD1 (5 bases). CDR1 and CDR2 (germline): MDHEN, SYDVKM. V was cut by 3 bases and J by 8 bases, with 16 bases left in between. CDR3 size: 14 residues. Here the CDR3 DNA reads TGTGCCAGCAGTTTTTACTCGACAGCAGGAGGCTACACCTTC. This gives the protein CASSFYSTAGGYTF.